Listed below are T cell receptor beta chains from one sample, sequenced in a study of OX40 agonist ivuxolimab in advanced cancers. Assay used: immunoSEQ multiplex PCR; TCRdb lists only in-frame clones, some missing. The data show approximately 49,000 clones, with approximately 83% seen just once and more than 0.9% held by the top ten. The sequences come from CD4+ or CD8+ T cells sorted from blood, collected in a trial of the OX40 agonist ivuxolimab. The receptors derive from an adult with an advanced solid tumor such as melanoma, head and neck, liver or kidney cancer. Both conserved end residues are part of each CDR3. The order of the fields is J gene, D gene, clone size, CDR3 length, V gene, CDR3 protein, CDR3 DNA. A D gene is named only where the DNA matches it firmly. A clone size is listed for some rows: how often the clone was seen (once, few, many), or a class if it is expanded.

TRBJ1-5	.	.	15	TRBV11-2	CASSRTPGRNQPQHF	TGTGCCAGCAGCCGGACCCCAGGTCGCAATCAGCCCCAGCATTTT
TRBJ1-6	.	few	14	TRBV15	CATSRDGIRVPLHF	TGTGCCACCAGCAGAGACGGGATAAGAGTACCCCTCCACTTT
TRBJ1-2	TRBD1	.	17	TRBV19	CASFSTRDRGRGYGYTF	TGTGCCAGTTTTTCGACCCGGGACAGGGGGCGCGGCTATGGCTACACCTTC
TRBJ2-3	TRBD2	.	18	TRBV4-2	CASSQAVPSGQGTDTQYF	TGTGCCAGCAGCCAAGCCGTACCTAGCGGGCAGGGCACAGATACGCAGTATTTT
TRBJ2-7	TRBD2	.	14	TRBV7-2	CASRGGTTFYEQYF	TGTGCCAGCAGGGGGGGGACTACGTTTTACGAGCAGTACTTC
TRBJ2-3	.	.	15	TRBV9	CASSAEDRSTDTQYF	TGTGCCAGCAGCGCAGAGGACAGATCCACAGATACGCAGTATTTT
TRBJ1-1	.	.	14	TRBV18	CASSTVSRNTEAFF	TGTGCCAGCTCAACGGTGTCCCGGAACACTGAAGCTTTCTTT
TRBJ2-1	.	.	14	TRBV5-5	CASSLKGGYNEQFF	TGTGCCAGCAGCTTGAAGGGCGGCTACAATGAGCAGTTCTTC
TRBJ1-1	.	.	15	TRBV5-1	CASSLGGPGNTEAFF	TGCGCCAGCAGCTTGGGGGGCCCCGGGAACACTGAAGCTTTCTTT
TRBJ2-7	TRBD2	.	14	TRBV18	CASSPTSGVYEQYF	TGTGCCAGCTCACCGACTAGCGGGGTCTACGAGCAGTACTTC
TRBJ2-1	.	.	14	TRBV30	CAWSVHNSYNEQFF	TGTGCCTGGAGTGTACACAACTCCTACAATGAGCAGTTCTTC
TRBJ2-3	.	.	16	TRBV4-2	CASSQGDNPFSDTQYF	TGTGCCAGCAGCCAAGGGGATAACCCATTTTCAGATACGCAGTATTTT
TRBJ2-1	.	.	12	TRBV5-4	CASSPNFNEQFF	TGTGCCAGCAGCCCGAACTTCAATGAGCAGTTCTTC
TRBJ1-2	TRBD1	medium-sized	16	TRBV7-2	CASSTGTGGVSGGYTF	TGTGCCAGCAGCACCGGGACAGGTGGGGTGAGCGGTGGCTACACCTTC
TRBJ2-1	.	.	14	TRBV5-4	CASSPLEGRDEQFF	TGTGCCAGCAGCCCCCTCGAGGGCCGAGATGAGCAGTTCTTC
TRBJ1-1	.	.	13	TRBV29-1	CSARSFRNTEAFF	TGCAGCGCCCGATCGTTCAGGAACACTGAAGCTTTCTTT
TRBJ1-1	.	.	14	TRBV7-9	CASSLPATRTNAFF	TGTGCCAGCAGCTTACCCGCGACCCGGACGAATGCTTTCTTT
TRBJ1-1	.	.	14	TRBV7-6	CASSSSRMNTEAFF	TGTGCCAGCAGCTCCTCCAGGATGAACACTGAAGCTTTCTTT
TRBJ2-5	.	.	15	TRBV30	CAWKVPGRMGETQYF	TGTGCCTGGAAAGTGCCAGGGCGGATGGGAGAGACCCAGTACTTC
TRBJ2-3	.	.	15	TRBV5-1	CASSLVAVNTDTQYF	TGCGCCAGCAGCTTGGTAGCGGTGAACACAGATACGCAGTATTTT
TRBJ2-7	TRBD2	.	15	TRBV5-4	CASSLVLAGGGEQYF	TGTGCCAGCAGCTTGGTCCTCGCGGGGGGGGGCGAGCAGTACTTC
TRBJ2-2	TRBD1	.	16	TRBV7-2	CASSSYRGSDTGELFF	TGTGCCAGCAGCTCCTACAGGGGTTCGGACACCGGGGAGCTGTTTTTT
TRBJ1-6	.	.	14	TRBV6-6	CASSPPDARAALHF	TGTGCCAGCAGTCCCCCGGACGCTCGAGCCGCCCTCCACTTT
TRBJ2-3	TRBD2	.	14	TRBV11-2	CASSKRDYTDTQYF	TGTGCCAGCAGCAAGAGGGACTACACAGATACGCAGTATTTT
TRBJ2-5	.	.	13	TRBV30	CAWSVSSEETQYF	TGTGCCTGGAGTGTGAGCTCGGAAGAGACCCAGTACTTC
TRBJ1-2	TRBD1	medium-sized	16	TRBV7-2	CASSPEGAAGYSGYTF	TGTGCCAGCAGCCCTGAGGGGGCGGCAGGGTATTCTGGCTACACCTTC
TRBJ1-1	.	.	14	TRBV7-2	CASSLESGITEAFF	TGTGCCAGCAGCTTAGAGTCGGGGATCACTGAAGCTTTCTTT
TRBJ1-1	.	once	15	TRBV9	CASSQVTGLGTEAFF	TGTGCCAGCAGTCAAGTAACAGGCCTGGGCACTGAAGCTTTCTTT
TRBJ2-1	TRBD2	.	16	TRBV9	CASTQAGDRFENEQFF	TGTGCCAGCACCCAAGCGGGGGACCGATTTGAGAATGAGCAGTTCTTC
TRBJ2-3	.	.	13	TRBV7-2	CASSLEGGRGQYF	TGTGCCAGCAGCTTAGAGGGGGGGCGGGGCCAGTATTTT
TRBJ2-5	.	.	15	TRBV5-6	CASSLGSPQQETQYF	TGTGCCAGCAGCTTGGGGTCCCCGCAGCAAGAGACCCAGTACTTC
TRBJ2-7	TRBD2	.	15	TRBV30	CAWSILAGRSYEQYF	TGTGCCTGGAGTATACTAGCGGGGCGATCCTACGAGCAGTACTTC
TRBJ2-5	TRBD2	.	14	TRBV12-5	CASGFPTSEETQYF	TGTGCTAGTGGTTTCCCTACTAGCGAGGAGACCCAGTACTTC
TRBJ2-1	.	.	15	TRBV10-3	CAINSQAVTQGRQFF	TGTGCCATCAATAGCCAGGCAGTAACCCAGGGCCGGCAGTTCTTC
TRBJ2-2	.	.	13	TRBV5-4	CACTHRDIGELFF	TGTGCCTGCACCCACCGCGACATCGGGGAGCTGTTTTTT
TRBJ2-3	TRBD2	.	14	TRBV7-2	CASSWRGDTDTQYF	TGTGCCAGTTCTTGGCGGGGGGACACAGATACGCAGTATTTT
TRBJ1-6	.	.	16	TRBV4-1	CASSQGRGTANSPLHF	TGCGCCAGCAGCCAAGGGCGGGGGACGGCGAATTCACCCCTCCACTTT
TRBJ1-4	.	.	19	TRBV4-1	CASSQVVQGEGRSNEKLFF	TGCGCCAGCAGCCAAGTTGTCCAGGGTGAGGGGAGGAGTAATGAAAAACTGTTTTTT